Listed here is a single TCR beta chain. What it recognizes is unknown. Mismatch with germline at one junction end may stem from a read error. CDR1 SGHAT and CDR2 FQNNGV come from the germline V gene. There are 13 residues in the CDR3. The source of the sample is a study of tumor-infiltrating lymphocytes in primary liver carcinoma. Study-level background: About 3.5 to 8 million productive TCRbeta reads were obtained from the samples, with similar numbers across tissue types. Study results and caveats: Tumor region pairs showed greater overlap than either tumor-adjacent or tumor-blood pairs did. Significantly greater top-250-clone fractions characterized tumors relative to blood (p = 0.039).

cDNA specific to TCR beta was made from roughly 500 ng of total RNA, with a constant-region primer employed for priming. Slightly modified ARM-PCR, run as three nested multiplex PCR rounds, produced the TCR beta libraries. Primers for the first two PCR rounds were TRBV1-TRBV30 forward primers and a C-beta reverse primer (around 10 cycles per round). One entry per CDR3 protein, called by TCRdb with MiXCR from the multiplex PCR reads. The sample shows 310,000 or so distinct CDR3 sequences, 50% to 75% of them seen only once. Unsorted whole blood yielded the blood RNA, and germline DNA was also extracted. Before surgery, 3 to 5 milliliters of EDTA blood were taken.

The TCR originated in a woman aged 25 to 39 with primary liver carcinoma and hepatitis B virus infection. The rearrangement uses TRBV11-2 and TRBJ1-1; a weak D match, TRBD1 (5 bases). Sequenced: peripheral blood. The DNA of the CDR3 is TGTGCCATCAACTTAGAGGGGAACACCGAAGCTTTCTTT. It codes for CAINLEGNTEAFF.